Listed below are T cell receptor beta chains from one sample, sequenced in a study of T cell responses to AZD1222 COVID-19 vaccine. Clones were sequenced by immunoSEQ multiplex PCR, and TCRdb holds only the in-frame ones, with some missing. The profile covers some 130,000 clones, with approximately 85% appearing a single time and more than 7% taken by the ten largest. Source: peripheral blood, taken on day 0 of AZD1222 vaccination. The receptor set was obtained from an adult in good health. The CDR3 runs from the conserved cysteine through the conserved F or W. D genes are given only for firm matches. Not all rows give a size; the values are once, few, many and, for expanded clones, a class.

d_gene	abundance	len	v_gene	j_gene	CDR3aa	CDR3nt
.	.	14	TRBV6-1	TRBJ1-1	CASSEIGERTEAFF	TGTGCCAGCAGTGAGATCGGGGAGAGGACTGAAGCTTTCTTT
.	.	13	TRBV3-1/TRBV3-2	TRBJ1-1	CASSQVEGTEAFF	TGTGCCAGCAGCCAAGTAGAAGGTACTGAAGCTTTCTTT
.	.	15	TRBV7-8	TRBJ1-6	CASSSGFPYNSPLHF	TGTGCCAGCAGCTCAGGGTTTCCCTATAATTCACCCCTCCACTTT
TRBD1	.	16	TRBV5-1	TRBJ1-4	CASSALPGQSNEKLFF	TGCGCCAGCAGCGCGCTACCGGGACAGTCGAATGAAAAACTGTTTTTT
TRBD1	.	15	TRBV14	TRBJ2-5	CASSHHRDRGETQYF	TGTGCCAGCAGCCATCACCGGGACAGGGGAGAGACCCAGTACTTC
TRBD1	.	15	TRBV11-2	TRBJ2-7	CASSAGQGFSYEQYF	TGTGCCAGCAGCGCGGGACAGGGTTTCTCCTACGAGCAGTACTTC
TRBD2	.	17	TRBV28	TRBJ2-1	CASSSLMPTGGLNEQFF	TGTGCCAGCAGTTCCCTGATGCCCACCGGGGGGTTGAATGAGCAGTTCTTC
.	.	14	TRBV7-9	TRBJ1-2	CASSLGTVRSDKSF	TGTGCCAGCAGCTTAGGGACAGTTAGATCCGATAAGTCCTTC
TRBD1	.	14	TRBV19	TRBJ1-5	CASSIDTGDQPQHF	TGTGCCAGTAGTATAGATACAGGGGATCAGCCCCAGCATTTT
.	.	16	TRBV7-9	TRBJ2-1	CASSPPAGGLHNEQFF	TGTGCCAGCAGCCCCCCGGCCGGAGGCCTTCACAATGAGCAGTTCTTC
TRBD2	once	15	TRBV11-2	TRBJ2-5	CASWTSGRARETQYF	TGTGCCAGCTGGACTAGCGGGAGGGCCAGGGAGACCCAGTACTTC
.	.	13	TRBV7-9	TRBJ1-4	CASSRSPNEKLFF	TGTGCCAGCAGCCGTTCTCCGAATGAAAAACTGTTTTTT
.	.	13	TRBV5-1	TRBJ2-5	CASSPGLAETQYF	TGCGCCAGCAGCCCCGGGCTAGCGGAGACCCAGTACTTC
TRBD1	few	15	TRBV27	TRBJ2-7	CASSFGQGASYEQYF	TGTGCCAGCAGTTTCGGACAGGGGGCGTCCTACGAGCAGTACTTC
.	once	13	TRBV12-3/TRBV12-4	TRBJ1-5	CASSTLVDQPQHF	TGTGCCAGCAGTACCTTAGTGGATCAGCCCCAGCATTTT
.	.	16	TRBV5-1	TRBJ2-3	CASSWGPGSSTDTQYF	TGCGCCAGCAGCTGGGGGCCCGGATCCAGCACAGATACGCAGTATTTT
.	.	15	TRBV7-2	TRBJ1-5	CASSLDGTGGQPQHF	TGTGCCAGCAGCTTAGACGGGACTGGAGGGCAGCCCCAGCATTTT
.	.	11	TRBV28	TRBJ2-1	CASSLHNEQFF	TGTGCCAGCAGTCTGCACAATGAGCAGTTCTTC
.	.	13	TRBV6-5	TRBJ2-7	CASSYSGVHEQYF	TGTGCCAGCAGTTACTCCGGGGTCCACGAGCAGTACTTC
.	.	13	TRBV20-1	TRBJ1-2	CSASSSVNYGYTF	TGCAGTGCTAGTAGCAGTGTTAACTATGGCTACACCTTC
.	.	14	TRBV27	TRBJ1-1	CASSPGHRNTEAFF	TGTGCCAGCAGTCCGGGTCACCGGAACACTGAAGCTTTCTTT
TRBD1	.	16	TRBV23-1	TRBJ2-3	CASSPPDRASTDTQYF	TGCGCCAGCAGTCCCCCGGACAGGGCTAGCACAGATACGCAGTATTTT
.	.	15	TRBV6-5	TRBJ1-1	CASSNEDRRNTEAFF	TGTGCCAGCAGTAACGAAGACAGGAGAAACACTGAAGCTTTCTTT
TRBD2	.	15	TRBV6-5	TRBJ2-7	CASRPTGGGRLEQYF	TGTGCCAGCAGGCCCACCGGGGGGGGGCGTCTCGAGCAGTACTTC
.	.	14	TRBV6-5	TRBJ1-2	CASSPRGYNYGYTF	TGTGCCAGCAGCCCCAGGGGCTATAACTATGGCTACACCTTC
TRBD2	.	15	TRBV5-1	TRBJ2-5	CASIPGGTGQETQYF	TGCGCCAGCATCCCGGGGGGAACAGGTCAAGAGACCCAGTACTTC
TRBD1	.	14	TRBV7-9	TRBJ1-2	CASSRTGWDYGYTF	TGTGCCAGCAGCAGGACAGGGTGGGACTATGGCTACACCTTC
.	once	17	TRBV3-1/TRBV3-2	TRBJ1-6	CASSPRDTYSYNSPLHF	TGTGCCAGCAGCCCCCGGGACACTTACTCCTATAATTCACCCCTCCACTTT
.	.	15	TRBV4-2	TRBJ1-3	CASSPPGYTGNTIYF	TGTGCCAGCAGCCCACCGGGGTACACTGGAAACACCATATATTTT